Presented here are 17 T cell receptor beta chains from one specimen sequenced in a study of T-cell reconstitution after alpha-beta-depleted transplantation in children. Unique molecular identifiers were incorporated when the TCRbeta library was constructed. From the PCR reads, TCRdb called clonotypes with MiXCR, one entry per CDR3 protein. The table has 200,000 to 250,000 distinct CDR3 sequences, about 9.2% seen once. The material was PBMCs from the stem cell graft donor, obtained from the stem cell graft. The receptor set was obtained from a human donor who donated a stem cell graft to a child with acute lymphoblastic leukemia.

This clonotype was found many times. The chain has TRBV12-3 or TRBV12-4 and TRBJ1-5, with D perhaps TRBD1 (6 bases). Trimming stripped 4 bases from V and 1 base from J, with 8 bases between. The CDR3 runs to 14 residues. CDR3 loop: CASSWGLSNQPQHF. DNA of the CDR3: TGTGCCAGCAGTTGGGGGCTAAGCAATCAGCCCCAGCATTTT.

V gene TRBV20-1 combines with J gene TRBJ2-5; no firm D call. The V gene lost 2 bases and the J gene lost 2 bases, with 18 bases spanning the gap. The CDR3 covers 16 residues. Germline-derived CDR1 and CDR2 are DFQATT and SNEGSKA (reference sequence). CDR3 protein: CSARLGFSAIQETQYF. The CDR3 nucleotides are TGCAGTGCTAGACTTGGTTTTTCCGCGATTCAAGAGACCCAGTACTTC.

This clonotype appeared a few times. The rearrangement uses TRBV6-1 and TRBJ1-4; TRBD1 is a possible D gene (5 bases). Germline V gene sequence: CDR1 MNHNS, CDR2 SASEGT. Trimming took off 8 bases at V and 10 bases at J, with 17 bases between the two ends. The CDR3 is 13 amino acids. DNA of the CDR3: TGTGCCAGCTCCGGGGGGATTTGGCGAAAACTGTTTTTT. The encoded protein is CASSGGIWRKLFF.

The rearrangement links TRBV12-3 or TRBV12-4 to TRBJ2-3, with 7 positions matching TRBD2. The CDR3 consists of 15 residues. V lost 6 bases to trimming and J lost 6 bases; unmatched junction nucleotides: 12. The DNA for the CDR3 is TGTGCCAGCAGCCCTACTAGCGTCCTGGGCGATACGCAGTATTTT. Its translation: CASSPTSVLGDTQYF.

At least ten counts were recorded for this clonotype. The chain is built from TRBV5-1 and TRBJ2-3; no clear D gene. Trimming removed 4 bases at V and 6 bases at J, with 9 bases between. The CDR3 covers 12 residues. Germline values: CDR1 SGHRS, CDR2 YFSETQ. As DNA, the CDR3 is TGCGCCAGCAGCAGAGCCGGGGATACGCAGTATTTT. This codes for CASSRAGDTQYF.

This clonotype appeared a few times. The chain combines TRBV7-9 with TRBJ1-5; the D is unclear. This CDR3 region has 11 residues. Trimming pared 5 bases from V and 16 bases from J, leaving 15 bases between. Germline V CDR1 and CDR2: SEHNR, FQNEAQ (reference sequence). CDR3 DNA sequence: TGTGCCAGCAGCGCCGGGCGATCACAACATTTT. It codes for CASSAGRSQHF.

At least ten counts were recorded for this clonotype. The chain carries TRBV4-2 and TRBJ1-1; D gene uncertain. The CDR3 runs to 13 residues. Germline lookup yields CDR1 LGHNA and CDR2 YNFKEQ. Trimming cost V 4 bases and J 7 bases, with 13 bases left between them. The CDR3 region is CASSPRAVVEAFF. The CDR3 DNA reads TGTGCCAGCAGCCCGCGCGCGGTAGTTGAAGCTTTCTTT.

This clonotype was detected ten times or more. CDR3 DNA: TGTGCCAGCAGCTTACCGGGACAGGGGGACTACGAGCAGTACTTC. The encoded protein is CASSLPGQGDYEQYF. This chain links TRBV7-9 with TRBJ2-7, with 11 bases matching TRBD1. V was clipped by 2 bases and J by 3 bases; unmatched bases: 3. The CDR3 has 15 amino acids. Germline loops: CDR1 SEHNR, CDR2 FQNEAQ (reference sequence).

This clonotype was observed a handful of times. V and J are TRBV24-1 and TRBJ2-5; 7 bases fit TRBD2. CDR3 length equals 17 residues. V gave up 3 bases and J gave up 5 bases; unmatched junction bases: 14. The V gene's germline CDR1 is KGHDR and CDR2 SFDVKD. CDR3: CATSDLPGRGVQETQYF. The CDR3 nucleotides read TGTGCCACCAGTGATCTTCCGGGACGGGGGGTACAGGAGACCCAGTACTTC.

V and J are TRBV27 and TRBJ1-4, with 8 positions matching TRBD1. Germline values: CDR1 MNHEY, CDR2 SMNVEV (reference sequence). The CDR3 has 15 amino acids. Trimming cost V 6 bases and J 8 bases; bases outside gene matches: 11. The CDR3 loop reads CASSTRQGWNEKLFF. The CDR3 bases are TGTGCCAGCAGCACCCGACAGGGGTGGAACGAAAAACTGTTTTTT.

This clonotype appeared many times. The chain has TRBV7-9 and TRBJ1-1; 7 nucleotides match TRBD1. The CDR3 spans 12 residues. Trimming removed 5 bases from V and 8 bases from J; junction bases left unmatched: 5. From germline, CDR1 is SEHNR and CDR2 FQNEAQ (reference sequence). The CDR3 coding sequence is TGTGCCAGCAGCCCCGACAGGGAAGAAGCTTTCTTT. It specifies CASSPDREEAFF.

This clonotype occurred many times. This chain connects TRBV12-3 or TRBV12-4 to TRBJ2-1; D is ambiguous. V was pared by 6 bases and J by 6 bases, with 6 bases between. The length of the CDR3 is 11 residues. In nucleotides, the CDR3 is TGTGCCAGCAGATCCCGCAATGAGCAGTTCTTC. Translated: CASRSRNEQFF.

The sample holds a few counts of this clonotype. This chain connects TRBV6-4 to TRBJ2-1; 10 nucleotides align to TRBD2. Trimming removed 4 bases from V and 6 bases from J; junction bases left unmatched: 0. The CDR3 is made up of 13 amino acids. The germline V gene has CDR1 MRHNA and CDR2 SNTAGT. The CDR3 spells CASSVAGGNEQFF. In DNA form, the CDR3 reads TGTGCCAGCAGTGTAGCGGGGGGCAATGAGCAGTTCTTC.

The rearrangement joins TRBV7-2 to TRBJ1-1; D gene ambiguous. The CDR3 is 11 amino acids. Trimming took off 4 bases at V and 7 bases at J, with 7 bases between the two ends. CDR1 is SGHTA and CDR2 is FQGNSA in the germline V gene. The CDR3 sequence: CASSSSYEAFF. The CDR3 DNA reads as TGTGCCAGCAGCTCATCGTATGAAGCTTTCTTT. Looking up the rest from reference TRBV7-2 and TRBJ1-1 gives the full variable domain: GAGVSQSPSNKVTEKGKDVELRCDPISGHTALYWYRQSLGQGLEFLIYFQGNSAPDKSGLPSDRFSAERTGGSVSTLTIQRTQQEDSAVYLCASSSSYEAFFGQGTRLTVV.

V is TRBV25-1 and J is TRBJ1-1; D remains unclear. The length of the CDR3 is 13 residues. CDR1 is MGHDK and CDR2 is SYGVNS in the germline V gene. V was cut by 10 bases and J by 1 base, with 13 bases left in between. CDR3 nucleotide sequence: TGTGCCACCCTGTCCCACAAGAACACTGAAGCTTTCTTT. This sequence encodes CATLSHKNTEAFF. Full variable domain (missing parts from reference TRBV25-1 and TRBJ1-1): EADIYQTPRYLVIGTGKKITLECSQTMGHDKMYWYQQDPGMELHLIHYSYGVNSTEKGDLSSESTVSRIRTEHFPLTLESARPSHTSQYLCATLSHKNTEAFFGQGTRLTVV.

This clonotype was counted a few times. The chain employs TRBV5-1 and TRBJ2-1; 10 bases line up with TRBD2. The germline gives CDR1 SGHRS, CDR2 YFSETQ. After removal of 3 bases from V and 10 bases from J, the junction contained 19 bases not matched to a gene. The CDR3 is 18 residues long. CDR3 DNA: TGCGCCAGCAGCTATATCCAACAAGCGGGGGGGCTACTTCGGGAGCAGTTCTTC. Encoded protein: CASSYIQQAGGLLREQFF. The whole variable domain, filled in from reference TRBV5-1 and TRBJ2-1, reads KAGVTQTPRYLIKTRGQQVTLSCSPISGHRSVSWYQQTPGQGLQFLFEYFSETQRNKGNFPGRFSGRQFSNSRSEMNVSTLELGDSALYLCASSYIQQAGGLLREQFFGPGTRLTVL.

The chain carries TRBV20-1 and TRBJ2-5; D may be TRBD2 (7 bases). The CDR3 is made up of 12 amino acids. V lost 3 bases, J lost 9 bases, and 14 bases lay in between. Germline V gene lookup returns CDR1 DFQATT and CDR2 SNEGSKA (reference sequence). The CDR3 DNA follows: TGCAGTGCTAGGGCGGGGGCCTCACCCCAGTACTTC. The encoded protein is CSARAGASPQYF.